This is a list of T cell receptor beta chains from one sample in a study of T cell repertoires in cytomegalovirus infection. MiXCR was run by TCRdb on the reads, yielding one entry per CDR3 protein. The data show over 150,000 distinct CDR3 sequences, about 18% seen once. Sequencing used CD8+ T cells from PBMCs. The receptors originated from a human donor in good health (CMV status not recorded). Some clones in this sample may be carry-over from other donors' samples. Both conserved end residues are part of each CDR3. The D gene is left open where the match is weak. Only some rows state a clone size, as once, few, many or a class for expanded clones.

J gene,clone size,V gene,D gene,CDR3 protein,CDR3 DNA
TRBJ1-1,few,TRBV7-2,-,CASSLGRGGPEAFF,TGTGCCAGCAGCTTAGGCAGGGGAGGGCCTGAAGCTTTCTTT
TRBJ1-6,-,TRBV11-2,-,CASSPNTDSPLHF,TGTGCCAGCAGCCCCAATACCGACTCACCCCTCCACTTT
TRBJ1-5,-,TRBV7-2,-,CASSDQLNQPQHF,TGTGCCAGCAGCGACCAACTCAATCAGCCCCAGCATTTT
TRBJ2-1,-,TRBV9,TRBD2,CASSVATSGGHEQFF,TGTGCCAGCAGCGTAGCTACTAGCGGGGGACATGAGCAGTTCTTC
TRBJ1-4,few,TRBV7-9,-,CASSLDILGQSNEKLFF,TGTGCCAGCAGCTTGGATATTCTAGGACAGAGTAATGAAAAACTGTTTTTT
TRBJ1-1,-,TRBV5-6,-,CASSLGRGTWTEAFF,TGTGCCAGCAGCTTGGGACGGGGAACATGGACTGAAGCTTTCTTT
TRBJ1-1,-,TRBV28,-,CASGPGHRNTEAFF,TGTGCCAGCGGCCCGGGACACAGGAACACTGAAGCTTTCTTT
TRBJ2-7,few,TRBV20-1,-,CSATSGGSYEQYF,TGCAGTGCTACCAGTGGAGGGTCCTACGAGCAGTACTTC
TRBJ1-1,-,TRBV12-3/TRBV12-4,TRBD1,CASSSPGQGYTEAFF,TGTGCCAGCAGTTCCCCGGGACAGGGGTACACTGAAGCTTTCTTT
TRBJ2-6,-,TRBV12-3/TRBV12-4,TRBD1,CASRGQGLGVLTF,TGTGCCAGCAGGGGACAGGGGCTGGGCGTCCTGACTTTC
TRBJ2-1,few,TRBV7-8,-,CASSPSGKWGDEQFF,TGTGCCAGCAGCCCATCAGGAAAGTGGGGAGATGAGCAGTTCTTC
TRBJ1-3,few,TRBV7-8,TRBD1,CASSLGTGGNTIYF,TGTGCCAGCAGCTTAGGGACAGGGGGAAACACCATATATTTT
TRBJ1-1,few,TRBV7-6,TRBD1,CASSPGTGAEAFF,TGTGCCAGCAGCCCTGGGACAGGGGCTGAAGCTTTCTTT
TRBJ2-2,-,TRBV12-3/TRBV12-4,-,CASSSPTGELFF,TGTGCCAGCAGTTCCCCGACCGGGGAGCTGTTTTTT
TRBJ1-3,-,TRBV19,-,CASSIAAVWTGNTIYF,TGTGCCAGTAGTATAGCGGCAGTTTGGACTGGAAACACCATATATTTT
TRBJ2-7,few,TRBV12-3/TRBV12-4,-,CASRFSDSSSPYEQYF,TGTGCCAGCAGGTTCTCGGACTCCTCATCGCCCTACGAGCAGTACTTC
TRBJ1-2,-,TRBV12-3/TRBV12-4,TRBD1,CASSFPGRKTGTQGYTF,TGTGCCAGCAGTTTTCCGGGGCGGAAGACAGGGACACAAGGCTACACCTTC
TRBJ2-7,few,TRBV7-9,-,CASSLPGGAYEQYF,TGTGCCAGCAGCCTCCCCGGAGGGGCCTACGAGCAGTACTTC
TRBJ2-7,-,TRBV10-3,TRBD2,CAIRDGTSGYEQYF,TGTGCCATCAGGGACGGGACTAGCGGCTACGAGCAGTACTTC
TRBJ1-5,-,TRBV28,-,CASSLYQGPTQPQHF,TGTGCCAGCAGTTTATATCAGGGACCGACTCAGCCCCAGCATTTT
TRBJ1-2,-,TRBV10-3,TRBD1,CAISDDVGQLYGYTF,TGTGCCATCAGTGACGACGTGGGACAGCTCTATGGCTACACCTTC
TRBJ1-5,-,TRBV4-1,TRBD1,CASSMGQFNQPQHF,TGCGCCAGCAGCATGGGACAGTTCAATCAGCCCCAGCATTTT
TRBJ2-1,few,TRBV14,TRBD1,CASSQGHEVQGPYNEQFF,TGTGCCAGCAGCCAAGGTCATGAGGTACAGGGGCCCTACAATGAGCAGTTCTTC
TRBJ2-5,-,TRBV23-1,-,CASRRGERTQYF,TGCGCCAGCAGGAGGGGTGAAAGGACCCAGTACTTC
TRBJ1-1,-,TRBV9,-,CASSPRSGRTEAFF,TGTGCCAGCAGCCCTCGGTCGGGTAGAACTGAAGCTTTCTTT
TRBJ2-1,few,TRBV7-8,-,CASSLGTGSSYNEQFF,TGTGCCAGCAGCCTCGGGACGGGGAGCTCCTACAATGAGCAGTTCTTC
TRBJ2-1,-,TRBV20-1,-,CSASQPGTPRHEQFF,TGCAGTGCTAGCCAACCCGGGACCCCCAGACATGAGCAGTTCTTC
TRBJ2-3,many,TRBV7-2,-,CASSPRDTLTDTQYF,TGTGCCAGCAGCCCCAGGGACACACTCACAGATACGCAGTATTTT
TRBJ2-5,few,TRBV7-6,TRBD1,CASSPRDRHQETQYF,TGTGCCAGCAGCCCCCGGGACAGACACCAAGAGACCCAGTACTTC
TRBJ2-7,-,TRBV4-1,-,CASSQGLGFDEQYF,TGCGCCAGCAGCCAAGGCCTGGGGTTCGACGAGCAGTACTTC
TRBJ1-6,-,TRBV7-2,-,CASSYRQASNSPLHF,TGTGCCAGCAGCTACAGACAGGCCTCGAATTCACCCCTCCACTTT
TRBJ1-2,few,TRBV6-6,-,CASSYVHSGGYTF,TGTGCCAGCAGTTACGTACACAGCGGGGGCTACACCTTC
TRBJ1-5,-,TRBV6-2/TRBV6-3,TRBD1,CASSLPGQGRSSNQPQHF,TGTGCCAGCAGTTTGCCGGGACAGGGACGGTCGAGCAATCAGCCCCAGCATTTT
TRBJ2-7,-,TRBV5-6,TRBD1,CASRGQKSYEQYF,TGTGCCAGCAGGGGACAGAAATCCTACGAGCAGTACTTC
TRBJ1-1,-,TRBV4-3,TRBD1,CASSIIRGTLNTEAFF,TGCGCCAGCAGCATAATCAGGGGGACTTTGAACACTGAAGCTTTCTTT
TRBJ2-7,-,TRBV7-9,TRBD2,CASSRTSGPGYEQYF,TGTGCCAGCAGTAGGACTAGCGGACCAGGATACGAGCAGTACTTC
TRBJ2-7,-,TRBV7-7,-,CASSLAIRDEQYF,TGTGCTAGCAGCTTAGCGATAAGGGACGAGCAGTACTTC
TRBJ1-1,few,TRBV7-9,-,CASLTEGPPKAFF,TGTGCCAGCTTAACGGAAGGACCCCCTAAAGCTTTCTTT
TRBJ2-3,-,TRBV10-3,TRBD2,CAIDGGTSGGASTDTQYF,TGTGCCATCGATGGCGGGACTAGCGGGGGGGCTAGCACAGATACGCAGTATTTT
TRBJ2-2,few,TRBV6-1,-,CASSEFATVNTGELFF,TGTGCCAGCAGTGAATTCGCGACGGTGAACACCGGGGAGCTGTTTTTT
TRBJ2-2,few,TRBV12-3/TRBV12-4,-,CASTTGGARTGELFF,TGTGCCAGCACCACTGGGGGGGCTCGAACCGGGGAGCTGTTTTTT
TRBJ2-7,-,TRBV6-2/TRBV6-3,TRBD2,CASSYPGTSSFGGDYEQYF,TGTGCCAGCAGTTACCCCGGGACTAGCAGCTTCGGGGGGGACTACGAGCAGTACTTC
TRBJ2-1,few,TRBV12-3/TRBV12-4,-,CASSYSGREQFF,TGTGCCAGCAGTTATTCAGGGAGGGAGCAGTTCTTC
TRBJ1-6,-,TRBV6-8,-,CASVLGLYNSPLHF,TGTGCCAGCGTACTCGGCTTATATAATTCACCCCTCCACTTT
TRBJ1-1,few,TRBV7-9,-,CASSLPAGRADTEAFF,TGTGCCAGCAGCTTACCGGCAGGGAGGGCGGACACTGAAGCTTTCTTT
TRBJ1-4,once,TRBV11-1,-,CASSPQSNEKLFF,TGTGCCAGCAGCCCACAGAGTAATGAAAAACTGTTTTTT
TRBJ1-2,-,TRBV7-9,TRBD1,CASNRGQGNYGYTF,TGTGCCAGCAACAGGGGACAGGGGAACTATGGCTACACCTTC
TRBJ1-2,-,TRBV27,TRBD1,CASTESGTGYGPYGYTF,TGTGCCAGCACCGAATCGGGGACAGGCTACGGGCCTTATGGCTACACCTTC